This TCR beta chain was profiled in a study of T-cell reconstitution after alpha-beta-depleted transplantation in children. A library of TCRbeta sequences, prepared with unique molecular identifiers, was generated. TCRdb passed the PCR reads through MiXCR, listing each CDR3 protein once. The sample yields about 370,000 distinct CDR3 sequences, roughly 22% seen once. CDR1 is SGHVS and CDR2 is FNYEAQ in the germline V gene. CDR3 length: 15 amino acids. After removal of 3 bases from V and 3 bases from J, the junction contained 7 bases not matched to a gene. This clonotype came up many times. This TCR came from a human donor who donated a stem cell graft to a child with acute myeloid leukemia. The V call is TRBV7-6, the J call TRBJ1-1; 7 nucleotides match TRBD1. The specimen was PBMCs from the stem cell graft donor, collected from the stem cell graft. This CDR3 reads CASSFHTGADTEAFF. Here the CDR3 DNA reads TGTGCCAGCAGCTTCCACACAGGGGCGGACACTGAAGCTTTCTTT.